The T cell receptor beta chain described here comes from a study of cytomegalovirus exposure and HLA in healthy donors. General study results and limits: A later look showed TCR association rates differing by HLA locus, highest for DRB1 and lowest for HLA-C. More clonal expansion characterized HLA-associated TCR beta chains than equally common others in a later analysis.

A remark on this clone: The antigen remains undetermined.

V shed 3 bases and J 2 bases; nucleotides not matched to a gene: 6. The CDR3 extends over 15 amino acids. The germline V gene has CDR1 SGHTA and CDR2 FQGNSA. PCR primers comprised 60 Vbeta and 13 Jbeta primers. Generated by immunoSEQ multiplex PCR, the TCRdb table keeps only in-frame clones and is missing some. The sample records 99,000 or so clones, 69% being singletons. The rearrangement links TRBV7-2 to TRBJ1-2; 7 bases agree with TRBD1. This receptor was identified in a man aged 30 to 39 in good health and CMV-seronegative. The sequencing input was PBMCs. CDR3: CASSLITTGNYGYTF. Here the CDR3 DNA reads TGTGCCAGCAGCTTGATAACGACAGGGAACTATGGCTACACCTTC. The whole variable domain, filled in from reference TRBV7-2 and TRBJ1-2, reads GAGVSQSPSNKVTEKGKDVELRCDPISGHTALYWYRQSLGQGLEFLIYFQGNSAPDKSGLPSDRFSAERTGGSVSTLTIQRTQQEDSAVYLCASSLITTGNYGYTFGSGTRLTVV.